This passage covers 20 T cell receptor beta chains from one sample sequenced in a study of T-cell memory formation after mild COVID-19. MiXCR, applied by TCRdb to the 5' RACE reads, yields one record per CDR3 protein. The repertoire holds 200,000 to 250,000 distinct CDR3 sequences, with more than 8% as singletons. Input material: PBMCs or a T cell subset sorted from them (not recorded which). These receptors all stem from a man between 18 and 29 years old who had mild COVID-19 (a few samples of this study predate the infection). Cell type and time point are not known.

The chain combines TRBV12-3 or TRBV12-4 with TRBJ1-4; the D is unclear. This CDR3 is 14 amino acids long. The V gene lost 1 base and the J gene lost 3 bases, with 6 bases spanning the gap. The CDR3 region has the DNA TGTGCCAGCAGTTTAGAGGTTTCTAATGAAAAACTGTTTTTT. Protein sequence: CASSLEVSNEKLFF.

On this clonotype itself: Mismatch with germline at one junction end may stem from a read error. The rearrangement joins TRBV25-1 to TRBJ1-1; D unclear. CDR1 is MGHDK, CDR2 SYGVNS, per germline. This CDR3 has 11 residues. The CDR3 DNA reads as TGTGCCAGCAGTTGGAACATTGAAGCTTTCTTT. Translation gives CASSWNIEAFF.

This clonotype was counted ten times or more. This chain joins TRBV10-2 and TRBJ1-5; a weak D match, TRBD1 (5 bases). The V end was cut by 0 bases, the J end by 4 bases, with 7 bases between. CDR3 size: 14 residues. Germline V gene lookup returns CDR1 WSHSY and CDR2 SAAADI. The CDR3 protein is CASSESGQNQPQHF. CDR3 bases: TGCGCCAGCAGTGAGTCGGGGCAGAATCAGCCCCAGCATTTT.

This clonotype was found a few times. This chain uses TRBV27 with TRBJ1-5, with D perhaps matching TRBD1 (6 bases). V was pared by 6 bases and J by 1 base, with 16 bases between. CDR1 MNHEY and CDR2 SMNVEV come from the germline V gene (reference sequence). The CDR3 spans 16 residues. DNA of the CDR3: TGTGCCAGCAGATCAACAGGGTTTCGGAGCAATCAGCCCCAGCATTTT. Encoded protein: CASRSTGFRSNQPQHF.

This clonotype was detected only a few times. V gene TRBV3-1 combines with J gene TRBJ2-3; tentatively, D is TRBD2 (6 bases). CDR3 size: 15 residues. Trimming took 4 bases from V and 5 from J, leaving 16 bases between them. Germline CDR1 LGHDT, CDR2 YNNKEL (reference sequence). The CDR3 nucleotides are TGTGCCAGCAGCCTCAGACTAGGCGGGATAGATACGCAGTATTTT. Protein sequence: CASSLRLGGIDTQYF.

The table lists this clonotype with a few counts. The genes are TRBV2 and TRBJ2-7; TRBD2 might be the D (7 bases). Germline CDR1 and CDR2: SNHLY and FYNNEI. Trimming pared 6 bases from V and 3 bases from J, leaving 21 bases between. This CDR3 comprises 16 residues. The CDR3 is CASRARGAGANYEQYV. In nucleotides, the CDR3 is TGTGCCAGCAGGGCCCGAGGGGCGGGGGCGAACTACGAGCAGTACGTC.

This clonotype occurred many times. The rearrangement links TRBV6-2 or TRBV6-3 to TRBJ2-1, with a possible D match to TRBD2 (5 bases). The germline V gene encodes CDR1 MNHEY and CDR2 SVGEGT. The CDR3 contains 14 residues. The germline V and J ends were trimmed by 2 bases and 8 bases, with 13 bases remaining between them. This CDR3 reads CASSYPDLLDEQFF. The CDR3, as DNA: TGTGCCAGCAGTTACCCGGACTTGTTGGATGAGCAGTTCTTC.

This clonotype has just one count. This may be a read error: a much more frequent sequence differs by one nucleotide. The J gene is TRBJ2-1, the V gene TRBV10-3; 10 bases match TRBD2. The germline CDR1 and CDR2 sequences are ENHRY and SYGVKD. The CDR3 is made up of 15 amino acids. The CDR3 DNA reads TGTGCCATCAGTGCGGGGACTAGCGAGGTCACGGAGCAGTCCTTC. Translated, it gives CAISAGTSEVTEQSF.

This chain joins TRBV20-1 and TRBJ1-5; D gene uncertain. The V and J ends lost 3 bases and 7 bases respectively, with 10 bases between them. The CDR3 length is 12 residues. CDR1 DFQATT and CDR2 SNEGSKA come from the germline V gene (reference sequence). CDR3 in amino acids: CSASPIHQPQHF. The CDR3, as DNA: TGCAGTGCTAGTCCGATTCACCAGCCCCAGCATTTT.

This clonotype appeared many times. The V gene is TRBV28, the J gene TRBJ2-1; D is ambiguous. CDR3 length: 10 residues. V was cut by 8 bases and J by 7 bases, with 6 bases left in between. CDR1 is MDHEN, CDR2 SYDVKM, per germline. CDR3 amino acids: CASFGNEQFF. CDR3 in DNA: TGTGCCAGCTTCGGGAATGAGCAGTTCTTC.

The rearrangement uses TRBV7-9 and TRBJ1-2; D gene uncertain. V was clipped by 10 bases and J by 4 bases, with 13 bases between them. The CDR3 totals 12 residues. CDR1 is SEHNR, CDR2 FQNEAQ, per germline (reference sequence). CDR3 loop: CATPRRTYGYTF. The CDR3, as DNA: TGTGCCACCCCCCGGCGGACCTATGGCTACACCTTC.

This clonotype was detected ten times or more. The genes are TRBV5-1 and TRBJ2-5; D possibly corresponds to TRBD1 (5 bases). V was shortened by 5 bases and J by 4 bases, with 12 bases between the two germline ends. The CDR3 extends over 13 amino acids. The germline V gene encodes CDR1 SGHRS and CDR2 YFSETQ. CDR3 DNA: TGCGCCAGCAGGACCAGGGTAGTAGAGACCCAGTACTTC. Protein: CASRTRVVETQYF.

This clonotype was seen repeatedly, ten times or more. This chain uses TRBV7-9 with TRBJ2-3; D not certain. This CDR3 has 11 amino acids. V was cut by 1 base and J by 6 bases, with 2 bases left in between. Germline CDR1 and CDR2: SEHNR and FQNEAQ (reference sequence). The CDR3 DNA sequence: TGTGCCAGCAGCTTAGACGATACGCAGTATTTT. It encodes CASSLDDTQYF. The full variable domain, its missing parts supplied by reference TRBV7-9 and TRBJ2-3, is DTGVSQNPRHKITKRGQNVTFRCDPISEHNRLYWYRQTLGQGPEFLTYFQNEAQLEKSRLLSDRFSAERPKGSFSTLEIQRTEQGDSAMYLCASSLDDTQYFGPGTRLTVL.

CDR3 amino acids: CASSTSGGDTQYF. The CDR3 DNA reads as TGTGCCAGCAGTACTAGCGGGGGAGATACGCAGTATTTT. This chain connects TRBV7-3 to TRBJ2-3; 11 nucleotides agree with TRBD2. This CDR3 region has 13 residues. From germline, CDR1 is SGHTA and CDR2 FQGTGA. The J segment lost 5 bases and the V segment lost 6 bases, leaving 1 base of the junction unmatched.

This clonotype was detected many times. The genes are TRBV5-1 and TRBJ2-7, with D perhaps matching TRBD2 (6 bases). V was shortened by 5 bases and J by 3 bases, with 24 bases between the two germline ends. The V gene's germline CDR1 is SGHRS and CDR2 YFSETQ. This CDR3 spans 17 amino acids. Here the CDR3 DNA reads TGCGCCAGCAGTTCCCAGGGAGGTCGTCAGGCGCACTACGAGCAGTACTTC. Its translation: CASSSQGGRQAHYEQYF.

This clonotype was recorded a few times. CDR3 DNA: TGTGCCAGCAGTCGAGAGCGACCCTCCCTGACCCAGTACTTC. Translated: CASSRERPSLTQYF. V gene TRBV28 combines with J gene TRBJ2-5; no reliable D call. The CDR3 contains 14 residues. V lost 5 bases and J lost 7, with 17 bases in between. The germline V gene has CDR1 MDHEN and CDR2 SYDVKM.

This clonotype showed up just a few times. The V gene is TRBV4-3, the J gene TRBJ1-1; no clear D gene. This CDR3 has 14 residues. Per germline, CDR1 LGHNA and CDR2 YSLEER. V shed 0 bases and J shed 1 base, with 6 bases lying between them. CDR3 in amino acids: CASSQEAGNTEAFF. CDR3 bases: TGCGCCAGCAGCCAAGAGGCGGGGAACACTGAAGCTTTCTTT.

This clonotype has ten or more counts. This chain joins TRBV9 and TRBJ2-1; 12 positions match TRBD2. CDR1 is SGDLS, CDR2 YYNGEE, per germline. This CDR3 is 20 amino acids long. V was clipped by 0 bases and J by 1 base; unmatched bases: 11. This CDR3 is CASSVGRLAGGLRSYNEQFF. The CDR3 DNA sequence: TGTGCCAGCAGCGTAGGGAGGCTAGCGGGGGGGCTCCGTTCCTACAATGAGCAGTTCTTC.

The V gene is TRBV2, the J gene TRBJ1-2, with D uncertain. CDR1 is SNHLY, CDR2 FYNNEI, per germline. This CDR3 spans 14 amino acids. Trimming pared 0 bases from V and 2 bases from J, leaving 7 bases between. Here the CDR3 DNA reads TGTGCCAGCAGTGAAGCGCGGGCCAACTATGGCTACACCTTC. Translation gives CASSEARANYGYTF.

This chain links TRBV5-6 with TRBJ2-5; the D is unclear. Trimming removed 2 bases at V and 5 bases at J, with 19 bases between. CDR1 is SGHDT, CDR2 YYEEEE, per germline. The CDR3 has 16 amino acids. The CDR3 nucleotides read TGTGCCAGCAGCTTAGTCTATGACCCGGTATCGGAGACCCAGTACTTC. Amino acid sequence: CASSLVYDPVSETQYF.